This T cell receptor beta chain is drawn from a study of cytomegalovirus exposure and HLA in healthy donors. Whole-study results and caveats: A later analysis reportedly found fewer N-insertions in an Asian-associated ancestry cluster than the approximately 730-donor mean. For most TCR beta V segments, an earlier analysis put the productive rate at about 87% or about 30% of the time. The authors listed approximately 150 TCR beta chains as cytomegalovirus-associated. A later analysis appeared to link common viral pathogens to several of the most significant clusters.

It was with 60 Vbeta and 13 Jbeta primers that the PCR ran. Repertoires were generated with immunoSEQ multiplex PCR, while TCRdb's copy carries only in-frame clones and drops some. Counted here are roughly 68,000 clones, 66% occurring once; the ten biggest clones make up roughly 21%. This clone was observed a few times. The antigen is unknown. The CDR3 is made up of 15 amino acids. The germline gives CDR1 MNHNS, CDR2 SASEGT. After removal of 4 bases from V and 0 bases from J, the junction contained 2 bases not matched to a gene. The source material was PBMCs. This clonotype was sampled from a man aged 40-49 years in good health and CMV-seropositive. The chain employs TRBV6-1 and TRBJ1-4; TRBD1 matches at 7 bases. The CDR3 loop is CASSGQGATNEKLFF. The CDR3 DNA sequence: TGTGCCAGCAGTGGGCAGGGGGCAACTAATGAAAAACTGTTTTTT.